This T cell receptor (beta chain) was found in a study of shared clonotypes between healthy human individuals. Produced via immunoSEQ multiplex PCR; TCRdb's table is partial and in-frame only. The table has approximately 530,000 clones, roughly 95% seen once. Notes on this clone: Other DNA sequences in this sample translate to the same CDR3.

CDR1 and CDR2 from the germline V gene are SGHRS and YFSETQ. This CDR3 spans 13 amino acids. V gave up 4 bases and J gave up 2 bases, with 8 bases separating them. The sample taken for sequencing was naive CD4+ T cells sorted from blood. The sample's subset: CD45RA+ positively selected. This receptor was taken from a woman between 25 and 40 years old in good health. The chain recombines TRBV5-1 with TRBJ2-3; D remains ambiguous. This chain's CDR3 is CASSLGFTDTQYF. CDR3 sequence (DNA): TGCGCCAGCAGCCTGGGGTTCACAGATACGCAGTATTTT.